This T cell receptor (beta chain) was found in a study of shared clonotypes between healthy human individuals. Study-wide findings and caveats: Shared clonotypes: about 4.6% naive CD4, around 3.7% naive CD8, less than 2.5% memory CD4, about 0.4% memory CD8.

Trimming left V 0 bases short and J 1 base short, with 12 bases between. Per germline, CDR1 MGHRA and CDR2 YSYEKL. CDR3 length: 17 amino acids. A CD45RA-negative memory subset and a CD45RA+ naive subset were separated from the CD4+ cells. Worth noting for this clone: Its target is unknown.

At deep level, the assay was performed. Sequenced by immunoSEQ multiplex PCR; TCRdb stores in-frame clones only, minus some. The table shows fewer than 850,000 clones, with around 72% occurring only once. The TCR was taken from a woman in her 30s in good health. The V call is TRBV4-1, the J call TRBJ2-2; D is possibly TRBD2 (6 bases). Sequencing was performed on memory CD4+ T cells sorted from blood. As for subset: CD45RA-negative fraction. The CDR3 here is CASSQEGMGGNTGELFF. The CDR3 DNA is TGCGCCAGCAGCCAAGAGGGGATGGGGGGGAACACCGGGGAGCTGTTTTTT.